One sample yielded the 10 T cell receptor beta chains listed below, sequenced in a study of cytomegalovirus exposure and HLA in healthy donors. The PCR was carried out with 60 Vbeta primers and 13 Jbeta primers. Clones were sequenced by immunoSEQ multiplex PCR, and TCRdb holds only the in-frame ones, with some missing. The sample yields about 120,000 clones, about four fifths seen once. Sequencing input: PBMCs. These receptors came from a woman in her 30s in good health and CMV-seronegative.

The chain has TRBV10-2 and TRBJ2-7; maybe TRBD1 (6 bases). Germline CDR1 reads WSHSY; CDR2 reads SAAADI. V was shortened by 0 bases and J by 4 bases, with 10 bases between the two germline ends. CDR3 length equals 14 residues. This CDR3 reads CASSESDQGYEQYF. The CDR3 coding sequence is TGCGCCAGCAGTGAGTCGGACCAGGGGTACGAGCAGTACTTC.

The chain recombines TRBV10-3 with TRBJ2-1; TRBD2 matches at 14 bases. With 6 bases clipped from V and 8 bases from J, the junction kept 3 bases outside the gene matches. This CDR3 spans 14 amino acids. In germline, CDR1 is ENHRY, CDR2 SYGVKD. The CDR3 is CAIRGTSGSDEQFF. CDR3 nucleotide sequence: TGTGCCATCAGAGGGACTAGCGGGAGTGATGAGCAGTTCTTC.

The V and J genes are TRBV27 and TRBJ2-5; D perhaps matches TRBD2 (5 bases). Deletions cut 3 bases from V and 2 bases from J, with 10 bases between. CDR1 and CDR2 (germline): MNHEY, SMNVEV (reference sequence). The CDR3 runs 14 residues. CDR3 amino acids: CASSLKWTQETQYF. DNA of the CDR3: TGTGCCAGCAGTTTGAAGTGGACTCAAGAGACCCAGTACTTC.

This rearrangement joins TRBV6-1 to TRBJ1-2, with 7 nucleotides matching TRBD1. Germline V lookup: CDR1 MNHNS, CDR2 SASEGT. Trimming cost V 6 bases and J 3 bases; bases outside gene matches: 4. The CDR3 contains 13 residues. The CDR3 DNA reads as TGTGCCAGCAGACAGGGGCCTGACTATGGCTACACCTTC. This codes for CASRQGPDYGYTF.

V and J are TRBV11-2 and TRBJ2-7; D is unclear. The germline gives CDR1 SGHAT, CDR2 FQNNGV. Trimming shortened V by 2 bases and J by 6 bases, and 5 bases separated the two germline ends. The CDR3 is made up of 11 amino acids. CDR3 DNA: TGTGCCAGCAGCTTAAGGAGCGAGCAGTACTTC. It yields the protein CASSLRSEQYF.

The chain joins TRBV27 to TRBJ2-7, with 10 bases aligning to TRBD2. Germline assignment: CDR1 MNHEY and CDR2 SMNVEV (reference sequence). The CDR3 is 16 amino acids. J gave up 6 bases and V 3 bases, and 11 bases lay outside the gene matches. CDR3 protein: CASSFAGAGGPSEQYF. CDR3 in DNA: TGTGCCAGCAGTTTTGCCGGAGCGGGAGGGCCGAGCGAGCAGTACTTC.

The chain has TRBV11-2 and TRBJ1-2; D ambiguous. Germline loops: CDR1 SGHAT, CDR2 FQNNGV. V shed 7 bases and J shed 3 bases, with 15 bases lying between them. The CDR3 contains 14 residues. The CDR3 is CASTILGEDYGYTF. In DNA form, the CDR3 reads TGTGCCAGCACCATTCTCGGGGAAGACTATGGCTACACCTTC.

The gene calls are TRBV11-2 and TRBJ2-3; a weak D match, TRBD2 (5 bases). There are 13 residues in the CDR3. V lost 4 bases, J lost 6 bases, and 11 bases lay in between. Germline V gene sequence: CDR1 SGHAT, CDR2 FQNNGV. The CDR3 here is CASSSGMADTQYF. The CDR3 region has the DNA TGTGCCAGCAGCTCCGGGATGGCGGATACGCAGTATTTT.

The chain recombines TRBV28 with TRBJ1-4; D gene uncertain. V lost 3 bases to trimming and J lost 0 bases, with 5 bases between them. The germline V gene has CDR1 MDHEN and CDR2 SYDVKM. This CDR3 is built from 14 residues. Here the CDR3 reads CASSFETTNEKLFF. As DNA, the CDR3 is TGTGCCAGCAGTTTTGAGACAACTAATGAAAAACTGTTTTTT.

This clone was found a few times. The gene calls are TRBV7-3 and TRBJ2-1; TRBD1 might be the D (5 bases). This CDR3 is 14 amino acids long. V was pared by 5 bases and J by 3 bases, with 11 bases between. Germline CDR1 and CDR2: SGHTA and FQGTGA. Here the CDR3 reads CASSPPDNYNEQFF. CDR3 nucleotides: TGTGCCAGCAGCCCGCCGGACAACTACAATGAGCAGTTCTTC.